Reported below is one T cell receptor (beta chain). Its target is not known. The CDR3 is made up of 12 amino acids. Trimming took 10 bases from V and 4 from J, leaving 13 bases between them. Germline V gene lookup returns CDR1 ENHRY and CDR2 SYGVKD. These data belong to a study of T cell repertoires in aging, cancer and after chemotherapy. Findings of the study overall: In each cancer cohort, median generation probability increased across chemotherapy, suggesting thymic output rebounded. In healthy donors, age-related TCR diversity loss mainly reflected lost richness.

Amplification of TCR beta used genomic DNA extracted from peripheral blood. Multiplex touch-down PCR with TRB-A/B primers amplified rearranged V-D-J TRB sequences. TCRdb re-called the multiplex PCR reads through MiXCR, storing one row per CDR3 protein. The sample contains about 8,700 distinct CDR3 sequences, roughly 53% of which appear only once. The sequence was obtained from a human donor in good health. The sequenced sample consisted of blood. The chain employs TRBV10-3 and TRBJ2-5; either TRBD1 or TRBD2 may fit D (5 bases each). The CDR3 coding sequence is TGTGCCAGCAGCCCCGGGACAGAGACCCAGTACTTC. Translated, it gives CASSPGTETQYF.